The 14 T cell receptor beta chains given below trace back to one sample, sequenced in a study of vaccination and CD4 T cells after COVID-19. The treatment: approximately nine-day PBMC culture with coronavirus spike peptide pools or control peptides (ViraFEST assay). Researchers collected the unexposed donor's CD4+ T cells before the COVID-19 pandemic (2011-2018). No antigen has been identified for these receptors. Cultured CD4+ T-cell DNA underwent Oncomine TCR Beta short-read sequencing. TCRdb reprocessed the PCR reads via MiXCR and lists one record per CDR3 protein. In the table there are 8,900 or so distinct CDR3 sequences, roughly a third of which are singletons. Sequenced input: CD4+ T cells from blood, cultured in vitro. Receptor source: a human donor in good health.

The chain links TRBV6-2 or TRBV6-3 to TRBJ1-5; the D gene is possibly TRBD1 (6 bases). The germline V gene encodes CDR1 MNHEY and CDR2 SVGEGT. The V end was cut by 7 bases, the J end by 4 bases, with 14 bases between. This CDR3 comprises 14 residues. The CDR3 region is CASNRDTLNQPQHF. CDR3 in DNA: TGTGCCAGCAACCGGGACACCTTAAATCAGCCCCAGCATTTT.

This chain joins TRBV6-1 and TRBJ1-2, with a possible D match to TRBD1 (5 bases). The germline gives CDR1 MNHNS, CDR2 SASEGT. V lost 5 bases and J 8 bases, leaving 15 bases between the germline ends. The CDR3 runs 13 residues. The CDR3 region is CASSPNGAGGYTF. The DNA of the CDR3 is TGTGCCAGCAGTCCCAACGGGGCGGGGGGCTACACCTTC.

This clonotype has just a few counts. This sequence joins TRBV5-1 and TRBJ2-5; 11 nucleotides match TRBD1. Germline V lookup: CDR1 SGHRS, CDR2 YFSETQ. CDR3 length equals 15 residues. The V gene end was trimmed by 4 bases and the J gene end by 5 bases; junction bases not matched to a gene: 7. The CDR3 DNA sequence: TGCGCCAGCAGCCTCCGGACAGGGGGCAGGGAGACCCAGTACTTC. Its protein product is CASSLRTGGRETQYF.

Regarding this clonotype: A junction boundary mismatches the germline segment, possibly from a read error. The chain joins TRBV25-1 to TRBJ2-5; D possibly uses TRBD1 or TRBD2 (6 bases each). The CDR3 is made up of 13 amino acids. Germline-derived CDR1 and CDR2 are MGHDK and SYGVNS. CDR3 sequence (DNA): TGTGCCGGCAGTGACGGGGGCTCGGAGACCCAGTACTTC. This gives the protein CAGSDGGSETQYF.

The table lists this clonotype with a few counts. The CDR3 protein is CASRGQTYEQYF. The CDR3 DNA sequence: TGTGCCAGTAGGGGCCAAACCTACGAGCAGTACTTC. The J gene is TRBJ2-7, the V gene TRBV6-2 or TRBV6-3; tentatively, D is TRBD1 (5 bases). Trimming took 9 bases from V and 2 from J, leaving 11 bases between them. The CDR3 runs to 12 residues. Looked up from germline, CDR1 is MNHEY and CDR2 is SVGEGT.

This rearrangement joins TRBV5-1 to TRBJ2-1; 8 nucleotides match TRBD1. The CDR3 has 14 amino acids. Germline CDR1 SGHRS, CDR2 YFSETQ. The ends lost 4 bases at V and 9 bases at J; junction bases unmatched: 9. CDR3 sequence reads: CASSTGQGWSEQFF. The CDR3 DNA reads TGCGCCAGCAGCACCGGACAGGGTTGGAGTGAGCAGTTCTTC. The variable domain in full, completed from reference TRBV5-1 and TRBJ2-1, reads KAGVTQTPRYLIKTRGQQVTLSCSPISGHRSVSWYQQTPGQGLQFLFEYFSETQRNKGNFPGRFSGRQFSNSRSEMNVSTLELGDSALYLCASSTGQGWSEQFFGPGTRLTVL.

This clonotype was counted between two and nine times. The V and J genes are TRBV6-4 and TRBJ2-5; no clear D gene. Trimming took off 3 bases at V and 3 bases at J, with 8 bases between the two ends. The length of the CDR3 is 13 residues. Germline V gene sequence: CDR1 MRHNA, CDR2 SNTAGT. The CDR3 sequence: CASSEKAEETQYF. CDR3 nucleotide sequence: TGTGCCAGCAGTGAAAAGGCGGAAGAGACCCAGTACTTC.

The gene calls are TRBV19 and TRBJ1-2; no definite D call. CDR3 size: 13 residues. Germline V lookup: CDR1 LNHDA, CDR2 SQIVND (reference sequence). V gave up 3 bases and J gave up 7 bases, with 12 bases separating them. CDR3 sequence reads: CASSITDPSGYTF. The CDR3 coding sequence is TGTGCCAGTAGTATCACGGACCCGAGTGGCTACACCTTC.

This clonotype was picked up one time. The genes are TRBV29-1 and TRBJ1-1, with D possibly being TRBD1 (6 bases). CDR3 length: 14 residues. V was shortened by 4 bases and J by 0 bases, with 12 bases between the two germline ends. Germline lookup yields CDR1 SQVTM and CDR2 ANQGSEA. CDR3 sequence: CSVADSNMNTEAFF. In nucleotides, the CDR3 is TGCAGCGTTGCGGACAGCAACATGAACACTGAAGCTTTCTTT.

The chain links TRBV6-5 to TRBJ1-5; D not certain. Germline assignment: CDR1 MNHEY and CDR2 SVGAGI. The CDR3 sequence is 16 residues long. Trimming took 0 bases from V and 7 from J, leaving 16 bases between them. Here the CDR3 DNA reads TGTGCCAGCAGTTACTCGTTACAGCCCGGCGGCCAGCCCCAGCATTTT. Its protein product is CASSYSLQPGGQPQHF.

The chain employs TRBV20-1 and TRBJ1-2; tentatively, D is TRBD1 (5 bases). The CDR3 has 13 amino acids. From germline, CDR1 is DFQATT and CDR2 SNEGSKA (reference sequence). With 3 bases removed from V and 7 bases from J, the gap between germline ends came to 15 bases. DNA of the CDR3: TGCAGTGCTAGTGAAGGGGCGGTCCGTGGCTACACCTTC. This codes for CSASEGAVRGYTF.

This clonotype was counted a single time. The V gene is TRBV19, the J gene TRBJ2-5; 12 nucleotides agree with TRBD1. The CDR3 spans 16 residues. With 10 bases clipped from V and 5 bases from J, the junction kept 14 bases outside the gene matches. The germline V gene has CDR1 LNHDA and CDR2 SQIVND (reference sequence). In DNA form, the CDR3 reads TGTGCCACCGATGAGGGGACAGGGGGCTCCAGGGAGACCCAGTACTTC. Translated, it gives CATDEGTGGSRETQYF.

The V and J genes are TRBV27 and TRBJ1-3, with 7 positions matching TRBD1. The germline V gene has CDR1 MNHEY and CDR2 SMNVEV (reference sequence). With V trimmed by 9 bases and J by 0 bases, 20 bases remained unmatched. CDR3 length equals 19 residues. CDR3 DNA sequence: TGTGCCAGGCTACTCCCGGAGAGGGGGCCAAAATACTCTGGAAACACCATATATTTT. Encoded protein: CARLLPERGPKYSGNTIYF.

This clonotype was detected only a few times. CDR3 amino acids: CASNEMESEAFF. CDR3 DNA: TGTGCCAGCAATGAAATGGAGAGTGAAGCTTTCTTT. The V gene is TRBV6-2 or TRBV6-3, the J gene TRBJ1-1; D ambiguous. CDR1 is MNHEY, CDR2 SVGEGT, per germline. Trimming took off 7 bases at V and 7 bases at J, with 13 bases between the two ends. The CDR3 runs to 12 residues.